These 16 T cell receptor beta chains were all obtained from the same sample, sequenced in a study of T cell responses to AZD1222 COVID-19 vaccine. Profiling relied on immunoSEQ multiplex PCR, and the TCRdb table lists in-frame clones only, not all of them. The data contain approximately 200,000 clones, about nine tenths of them singletons. Sequencing was performed on peripheral blood, taken 28 days after the second AZD1222 dose. The receptors shown here come from an adult who received the AZD1222 COVID-19 vaccine.

V gene TRBV6-5 combines with J gene TRBJ2-1; D is possibly TRBD2 (6 bases). This CDR3 is 14 amino acids long. V shed 7 bases and J shed 1 base, with 11 bases lying between them. Germline CDR1 MNHEY, CDR2 SVGAGI. As DNA, the CDR3 is TGTGCCAGCAAGGAGGGGAGGTCCTACAATGAGCAGTTCTTC. Translating it yields CASKEGRSYNEQFF.

The gene calls are TRBV2 and TRBJ2-7; no reliable D call. The V gene's germline CDR1 is SNHLY and CDR2 FYNNEI. The CDR3 length is 14 residues. Trimming stripped 6 bases from V and 2 bases from J, with 14 bases between. The CDR3: CASRALDGPYEQYF. The CDR3 nucleotides are TGTGCCAGCAGAGCCCTAGACGGGCCCTACGAGCAGTACTTC.

The chain carries TRBV7-2 and TRBJ1-4, with 8 bases identical to TRBD1. V lost 5 bases, J lost 8 bases, and 10 bases stayed unmatched. This CDR3 comprises 15 residues. Germline V gene lookup returns CDR1 SGHTA and CDR2 FQGNSA. The CDR3, as DNA: TGTGCCAGCAGCCCACTCAGGGGGCTCCGGGAAAAACTGTTTTTT. It translates to CASSPLRGLREKLFF.

The chain uses TRBV19 and TRBJ2-1; D not resolved. This CDR3 has 14 amino acids. CDR1 is LNHDA, CDR2 SQIVND, per germline (reference sequence). V dropped 7 bases and J dropped 0 bases, with 10 bases sitting between them. CDR3 sequence reads: CASKSLSSYNEQFF. The DNA for the CDR3 is TGTGCCAGTAAATCACTGAGCTCCTACAATGAGCAGTTCTTC. Drawing the rest from reference TRBV19 and TRBJ2-1, the complete variable domain is DGGITQSPKYLFRKEGQNVTLSCEQNLNHDAMYWYRQDPGQGLRLIYYSQIVNDFQKGDIAEGYSVSREKKESFPLTVTSAQKNPTAFYLCASKSLSSYNEQFFGPGTRLTVL.

V is TRBV28 and J is TRBJ2-7, with 7 bases fitting TRBD2. Germline CDR1 and CDR2: MDHEN and SYDVKM. With V trimmed by 4 bases and J by 4 bases, 10 bases remained unmatched. The CDR3 runs 15 residues. The CDR3, as DNA: TGTGCCAGCAGTTCCATCGGGGGAGGGAGGTACGAGCAGTACTTC. Translating it yields CASSSIGGGRYEQYF.

The gene calls are TRBV4-3 and TRBJ1-1, with no clear D. The ends were cut back, 1 base at V and 5 bases at J, with 8 bases in the middle. Per germline, CDR1 LGHNA and CDR2 YSLEER. This CDR3 comprises 13 residues. The CDR3 reads CASSQVDRTEAFF. CDR3 nucleotide sequence: TGCGCCAGCAGCCAAGTCGATAGGACTGAAGCTTTCTTT.

The rearrangement joins TRBV19 to TRBJ1-6; weak D call: TRBD1 (6 bases). CDR3 length equals 14 residues. Trimming took 7 bases from V and 10 from J, leaving 17 bases between them. Germline V CDR1 and CDR2: LNHDA, SQIVND (reference sequence). The CDR3 DNA follows: TGTGCCAGTACCCCAAACAGGGATCGATCACCCCTCCACTTT. It translates to CASTPNRDRSPLHF.

The CDR3 DNA follows: TGTGCCAGCAGCCAGGCGGGAAACACCCAAGAGACCCAGTACTTC. Translating it yields CASSQAGNTQETQYF. V usage is TRBV14 and J usage is TRBJ2-5; D may be TRBD2 (6 bases). Germline V gene lookup returns CDR1 SGHDN and CDR2 FVKESK. This CDR3 contains 15 residues. Trimming took off 3 bases at V and 1 base at J, with 12 bases between the two ends.

This chain uses TRBV5-1 with TRBJ1-1; D remains ambiguous. The length of the CDR3 is 13 residues. V dropped 0 bases and J dropped 4 bases, with 7 bases sitting between them. CDR1 is SGHRS, CDR2 YFSETQ, per germline. CDR3 DNA sequence: TGCGCCAGCAGCTTGGACATTTCCACTGAAGCTTTCTTT. Protein sequence: CASSLDISTEAFF.

The CDR3 bases are TGCGCCAGCAGCTCCGGACTAGTCGGCTACGAGCAGTACTTC. Translated: CASSSGLVGYEQYF. This sequence joins TRBV5-1 and TRBJ2-7, with TRBD2 matching 7 bases. This CDR3 has 14 residues. V lost 3 bases, J lost 3 bases, and 6 bases stayed unmatched. Germline V gives CDR1 SGHRS, CDR2 YFSETQ.

The V call is TRBV5-1, the J call TRBJ1-5, with 9 bases identical to TRBD1. Germline loops: CDR1 SGHRS, CDR2 YFSETQ. The CDR3 is made up of 15 amino acids. The ends lost 3 bases at V and 5 bases at J; junction bases unmatched: 6. The CDR3 spells CASSSGTGPDQPQHF. The CDR3 DNA follows: TGCGCCAGCAGCTCCGGGACAGGGCCGGATCAGCCCCAGCATTTT.

The rearrangement uses TRBV3-1 (or the pseudogene TRBV3-2) and TRBJ1-6; TRBD1 aligns across 7 bases. Losses at the gene ends were 3 bases for V and 5 bases for J; bases not matched to a gene: 4. Germline V gene lookup returns CDR1 LGHDT and CDR2 YNNKEL (reference sequence). The CDR3 runs 15 residues. CDR3 amino acids: CASSQRTGNNSPLHF. The CDR3, as DNA: TGTGCCAGCAGCCAGAGGACAGGCAATAATTCACCCCTCCACTTT.

V usage is TRBV7-2 and J usage is TRBJ1-1; D is unclear. The germline V and J ends were trimmed by 3 bases and 5 bases, with 22 bases remaining between them. The CDR3 has 17 residues. CDR1 and CDR2 from the germline V gene are SGHTA and FQGNSA. The CDR3 coding sequence is TGTGCCAGCAGCTTCGGGTCTGGGCATAGTTTCCGGACTGAAGCTTTCTTT. The encoded protein is CASSFGSGHSFRTEAFF.

V is TRBV2 and J is TRBJ2-7, with 10 bases fitting TRBD1. CDR3 length equals 15 residues. Germline V gene sequence: CDR1 SNHLY, CDR2 FYNNEI. The trim removed 5 bases at V and 2 bases at J, leaving 6 bases unmatched. CDR3 in amino acids: CASSRRGQGAYEQYF. DNA of the CDR3: TGTGCCAGCAGTAGGCGAGGACAGGGGGCCTACGAGCAGTACTTC.

This chain connects TRBV30 to TRBJ1-2, with unresolved D. V lost 1 base, J lost 2 bases, and 17 bases lay in between. From germline, CDR1 is GTSNPN and CDR2 SVGIG (reference sequence). This CDR3 is 16 amino acids long. CDR3 coding DNA: TGTGCCTGGAGTGCCCAACCCGGCGCACGGAACTATGGCTACACCTTC. Translating it yields CAWSAQPGARNYGYTF.

V gene TRBV24-1 combines with J gene TRBJ2-7; D remains unclear. The ends were cut back, 8 bases at V and 2 bases at J, with 6 bases in the middle. Looked up from germline, CDR1 is KGHDR and CDR2 is SFDVKD. CDR3 size: 11 residues. CDR3 nucleotide sequence: TGTGCCACCATAAGTCCCTACGAGCAGTACTTC. Translating it yields CATISPYEQYF.